This is a list of T cell receptor beta chains from one sample in a study of T cells in Graves' hyperthyroidism and ophthalmopathy. From the multiplex PCR reads, TCRdb called clonotypes with MiXCR, one entry per CDR3 protein. The table has over 90,000 distinct CDR3 sequences, 47% seen once. Input material: blood. Receptor source: a middle-aged man with Graves' hyperthyroidism. Each CDR3 is given with its conserved first and last residue. D genes are given only for firm matches. Clone size is stated in some rows and not others, as once, few, many or a class when expanded.

j_call	clone_size	v_call	d_call	cdr3_nt	cdr3_aa
TRBJ2-6	many	TRBV10-3	NA	TGTGCCATAGGTAGCTTGGGCGCCAAACTTAGTGGGGCCAACGTCCTGACTTTC	CAIGSLGAKLSGANVLTF
TRBJ2-5	NA	TRBV7-2	NA	TGTGCCAGCAGCCAGGAGGGGGGGACCCAGTACTTC	CASSQEGGTQYF
TRBJ2-2	NA	TRBV7-9	NA	TGTGCCAGCAGCTTAGCTAGCGGCTCAACCGGGGAGCTGTTTTTT	CASSLASGSTGELFF
TRBJ1-3	many	TRBV5-1	NA	TGCGCCAGCAGCCATGGGGGGACTGTTGGAAACACCATATATTTT	CASSHGGTVGNTIYF
TRBJ2-2	many	TRBV9	NA	TGTGCCAGCAGCGCACGGACCTCGAACACCGGGGAGCTGTTTTTT	CASSARTSNTGELFF
TRBJ2-7	NA	TRBV24-1	TRBD2	TGTGCCACCAGTGCTAGCCGGGGGGGGCAGTACGAGCAGTACTTC	CATSASRGGQYEQYF
TRBJ2-1	once	TRBV29-1	TRBD2	TGCAGCTCCAGCGGGAGCTCCTACAATGAGCAGTTCTTC	CSSSGSSYNEQFF
TRBJ2-7	many	TRBV27	NA	TGTGCCAGCAGTCCCTCGGGGGAGCGCTACGAGCAGTACTTC	CASSPSGERYEQYF
TRBJ2-3	NA	TRBV12-3/TRBV12-4	TRBD2	TGTGCCAGCAGTTTACGGGGGGGAGTGGGGGGTGCCGATACGCAGTATTTT	CASSLRGGVGGADTQYF
TRBJ1-2	once	TRBV9	NA	TGTGCCAGCAGCGTGGATGCGGGGTATGGCTACACCTTC	CASSVDAGYGYTF
TRBJ2-3	NA	TRBV24-1	TRBD2	TGTGCCACCAGTGACACGTTAGCGGGAAGCCAGACAGATACGCAGTATTTT	CATSDTLAGSQTDTQYF
TRBJ1-6	many	TRBV3-1	TRBD1	TGTGCCAGCAGCCATGGGGACAGGGATTCACCCCTCCACTTT	CASSHGDRDSPLHF
TRBJ1-5	NA	TRBV2	NA	TGTGCCAGCAGTGCTGTACAGGTTCAAGAGACCCAGCATTTT	CASSAVQVQETQHF
TRBJ2-5	once	TRBV20-1	NA	TGCAGTGCTAGGGCAGGGGCGGCAGGAGAGACCCAGTACTTC	CSARAGAAGETQYF
TRBJ1-2	NA	TRBV9	NA	TGTGCCAGCAGCGTAGGCGGGAGTGCCTATGGCTACACCTTC	CASSVGGSAYGYTF
TRBJ1-6	NA	TRBV5-5	NA	TGTGCCAGCAGCCTCCGGGACGGGAATTCACCCCTCCACTTT	CASSLRDGNSPLHF
TRBJ1-2	many	TRBV2	TRBD1	TGTGCCAGCAGCCAAGAGTGGACAGGGCCCATTAATCGCTACACCTTC	CASSQEWTGPINRYTF
TRBJ1-2	once	TRBV25-1	NA	TGTGCCAGCAGTGAATGGGGGGGGGCGGTCTATGGCTACACCTTC	CASSEWGGAVYGYTF
TRBJ1-4	NA	TRBV24-1	NA	TGTGCCACCAGTGATTCGGGAGGGGGAAAACTGTTTTTT	CATSDSGGGKLFF
TRBJ2-2	NA	TRBV20-1	NA	TGCAGTGCCCAGGTCGGGAAGGACGCCGGGGAGCTGTTTTTT	CSAQVGKDAGELFF
TRBJ2-7	few	TRBV11-2	NA	TGTGCCAGCTCACCACGTGTACAGGGTTACCACGAGCAGTACTTC	CASSPRVQGYHEQYF
TRBJ2-7	few	TRBV29-1	TRBD2	TGCAGCGTTGAAGTAGCGGGGGGGCGCGGAAACTACGAGCAGTACTTC	CSVEVAGGRGNYEQYF
TRBJ2-3	NA	TRBV6-5	NA	TGTGCCAGCAGTTACTTGGGAACCCCGTATCGCACAGATACGCAGTATTTT	CASSYLGTPYRTDTQYF
TRBJ2-1	NA	TRBV7-3	TRBD2	TGTGCCAGCAGCTTATACGGGGGGAGACCCAATGAGCAGTTCTTC	CASSLYGGRPNEQFF
TRBJ2-1	NA	TRBV30	NA	TGTGCCTGGAGTGTGACCGCCTACAATGAGCAGTTCTTC	CAWSVTAYNEQFF
TRBJ2-7	NA	TRBV20-1	TRBD2	TGCAGTGCTAGATTAGCGGGAGTCGTATACGAGCAGTACTTC	CSARLAGVVYEQYF
TRBJ1-1	many	TRBV15	TRBD1	TGTGCCACCAGCAGACAGGGGGCTCGGACTGAAGCTTTCTTT	CATSRQGARTEAFF
TRBJ2-6	NA	TRBV20-1	NA	TGCAGTGCTCTTGGTCAGGGGGCCAACGTCCTGACTTTC	CSALGQGANVLTF
TRBJ2-1	NA	TRBV19	NA	TGTGCCAGCTCACCCCAGCAGAGGGCCTACAATGAGCAGTTCTTC	CASSPQQRAYNEQFF
TRBJ2-7	many	TRBV28	NA	TGTGCCAGCAGTCCCGGGGCGAGCCCCTACGAGCAGTACTTC	CASSPGASPYEQYF
TRBJ2-2	NA	TRBV9	TRBD2	TGTGCCAGCACAGGTAGCGGGAGTACCGGGGAGCTGTTTTTT	CASTGSGSTGELFF
TRBJ1-1	many	TRBV20-1	NA	TGCAGTGCTAGACCTTCAGGGGAGTACACTGAAGCTTTCTTT	CSARPSGEYTEAFF
TRBJ2-1	NA	TRBV20-1	NA	TGCAGTGCTAGGGGGGTAAACAATGAGCAGTTCTTC	CSARGVNNEQFF
TRBJ1-2	many	TRBV13	NA	TGTGCCAGCAGCTACGGAGGGTATGGCTACACCTTC	CASSYGGYGYTF
TRBJ1-2	NA	TRBV2	NA	NA	CTSSERGNYGCTF
TRBJ1-5	many	TRBV20-1	NA	TGCAGTGCTAGAGATACAGGGAACAATCAGCCCCAGCATTTT	CSARDTGNNQPQHF
TRBJ1-3	many	TRBV5-1	TRBD1	TGCGCCAGCAGCAGAAAACAGGGGGCGGACACCATATATTTT	CASSRKQGADTIYF
TRBJ2-3	NA	TRBV7-7	NA	TGTGCTAGGATGACAGGAACAGATACGCAGTATTTT	CARMTGTDTQYF
TRBJ1-2	many	TRBV2	NA	TGTGCCAGCAGCGCGAACTTCAGGGAGGGGGACGATGGCTACACCTTC	CASSANFREGDDGYTF
TRBJ1-4	many	TRBV11-2	TRBD1	TGTGCCAGCAGCATTTTTCGGGACAGGGTTAATGAAAAACTGTTTTTT	CASSIFRDRVNEKLFF
TRBJ2-7	NA	TRBV2	TRBD2	TGTGCCAGCAGTTCGAGCGGGGGGGTCCGTGACGAGCAGTACTTC	CASSSSGGVRDEQYF
TRBJ2-1	once	TRBV4-2	TRBD2	TGTGCCAGCAGTTTATTGCCCCGCGGGACTAGCAGGAGAAGTGAGCAGTTCTTC	CASSLLPRGTSRRSEQFF
TRBJ2-1	many	TRBV9	TRBD1	TGTGCCAGCAGCGTAGTAGGACAGGGGTTGGGCTCCTACAATGAGCAGTTCTTC	CASSVVGQGLGSYNEQFF
TRBJ2-1	NA	TRBV14	TRBD2	TGTGCCAGCAGCCACCGGACTAGCGGGTACAATGAGCAGTTCTTC	CASSHRTSGYNEQFF
TRBJ2-7	NA	TRBV7-2	TRBD1	TGTGCCAGCAGCTCCTCGACAGGGTGCTACGAGCAGTACTTC	CASSSSTGCYEQYF
TRBJ2-7	once	TRBV7-8	TRBD2	TGTACCAGCAGCCAACGGGAGGGCCTATCCCCCGAGCAGTACTTC	CTSSQREGLSPEQYF
TRBJ2-6	once	TRBV10-2	NA	TGCGCCAGCGGTGAGACTGGGGCCAACGTCCTGACTTTC	CASGETGANVLTF
TRBJ2-2	NA	TRBV9	NA	TGTGCCAGCAGCGTAGTCCAGGGGGAGCTGTTTTTT	CASSVVQGELFF
TRBJ2-1	NA	TRBV28	TRBD2	TGTGCCAGCAGTTCCCGGCGGCGGGAGGGCCCTGAGCAGTTCTTC	CASSSRRREGPEQFF